Listed below are T cell receptor beta chains from one sample, sequenced in a study of T cells in Graves' hyperthyroidism and ophthalmopathy. TCRdb re-derived calls from the multiplex PCR reads in MiXCR, one entry per CDR3 protein. This table has around 350,000 distinct CDR3 sequences, 15% to 19% appearing once. What was sequenced was blood. The receptor set was obtained from a woman under 30 with Graves' hyperthyroidism that later progressed to Graves' ophthalmopathy. Each CDR3 is given without its conserved first and last residue.

CDR3: ASSWTSGKETQY
J: TRBJ2-5
V: TRBV28

CDR3: ASRWEVKAQPQH
J: TRBJ1-5
V: TRBV6-1

CDR3: ASRSNRDSGNTIY
J: TRBJ1-3
V: TRBV12-3/TRBV12-4

CDR3: ASSFSGLAGVYEQY
J: TRBJ2-7
V: TRBV27

CDR3: ATSFTYQETQY
J: TRBJ2-5
V: TRBV15

CDR3: ASSFLRNVGDEQY
J: TRBJ2-7
V: TRBV13

CDR3: ASSQDGGGRLGTGELF
J: TRBJ2-2
V: TRBV14

CDR3: ASSYGQGKDSGNTIY
J: TRBJ1-3
V: TRBV6-5

CDR3: ATSSSPATGDEQY
J: TRBJ2-7
V: TRBV15

CDR3: ASSLQGSGSYEQY
J: TRBJ2-7
V: TRBV27

CDR3: ATSDSAAGSLYEQY
J: TRBJ2-7
V: TRBV24-1

CDR3: ASSPDRLNYGYT
J: TRBJ1-2
V: TRBV6-1

CDR3: SAIRDSGNTIY
J: TRBJ1-3
V: TRBV20-1

CDR3: ASSLGEENTEAF
J: TRBJ1-1
V: TRBV7-9

CDR3: AWSVTEEQY
J: TRBJ2-7
V: TRBV30

CDR3: ASRRRLAGVETQY
J: TRBJ2-5
V: TRBV28

CDR3: AWRSIADTQY
J: TRBJ2-3
V: TRBV30

CDR3: ASTPGPMLIRTNEQF
J: TRBJ2-1
V: TRBV6-1

CDR3: ASSQDLGTDTQY
J: TRBJ2-3
V: TRBV4-1

CDR3: ASVLGTDSYEQY
J: TRBJ2-7
V: TRBV11-1

CDR3: ASSLGDSRTGNTIY
J: TRBJ1-3
V: TRBV7-2

CDR3: ASSLALLVNSYNEQF
J: TRBJ2-1
V: TRBV12-3/TRBV12-4

CDR3: ASSYSGRLSSYNEQF
J: TRBJ2-1
V: TRBV6-5

CDR3: SAREGASQSEKLF
J: TRBJ1-4
V: TRBV20-1

CDR3: SARGGIREF
J: TRBJ2-1
V: TRBV20-1

CDR3: ASSLRGNNQPQH
J: TRBJ1-5
V: TRBV27

CDR3: AISVVSDSYEQY
J: TRBJ2-7
V: TRBV10-3

CDR3: SASLSGSEQY
J: TRBJ2-7
V: TRBV20-1

CDR3: ASSLAGRVDVTQY
J: TRBJ2-5
V: TRBV5-1

CDR3: ASSLVGEGGNEQF
J: TRBJ2-1
V: TRBV5-1

CDR3: ASSGGRAREQY
J: TRBJ2-7
V: TRBV2

CDR3: ASSPRTGANKNTNYGYT
J: TRBJ1-2
V: TRBV6-1

CDR3: ASSPGGPPYEQY
J: TRBJ2-7
V: TRBV3-1

CDR3: ASSAGTGGTFY
J: TRBJ2-5
V: TRBV10-1

CDR3: ASEGLGYPEAF
J: TRBJ1-1
V: TRBV2

CDR3: ASGLDDVGGALSQETQY
J: TRBJ2-5
V: TRBV12-5

CDR3: VTGGQDSYEQY
J: TRBJ2-7
V: TRBV5-4

CDR3: ASMPGDRVNEQF
J: TRBJ2-1
V: TRBV27

CDR3: ASSPNPDRSRNEQF
J: TRBJ2-1
V: TRBV13

CDR3: ASILGPLETQY
J: TRBJ2-5
V: TRBV5-5

CDR3: ASSLDGQSYGYT
J: TRBJ1-2
V: TRBV28

CDR3: ASSEPGFYEQY
J: TRBJ2-7
V: TRBV10-2

CDR3: ASRIPSGNEQF
J: TRBJ2-1
V: TRBV5-1

CDR3: SARERRLPGRETQY
J: TRBJ2-5
V: TRBV20-1

CDR3: ASSEAGAFETQY
J: TRBJ2-5
V: TRBV6-1

CDR3: ASSPYDRGPEQY
J: TRBJ2-7
V: TRBV7-8

CDR3: AWSGAGLAVNTGELF
J: TRBJ2-2
V: TRBV30

CDR3: ASSQDGSGGSTDTQY
J: TRBJ2-3
V: TRBV4-1